Each of the 16 T cell receptor beta chains below was sequenced from the same sample in a study of glioma-infiltrating T cells. Using RNA template, CDR3s of TCR alpha and beta were amplified with iRepertoire arm-PCR. One entry per CDR3 protein results from TCRdb running MiXCR on the multiplex PCR reads. This sample has around 130,000 distinct CDR3 sequences, with 20% to 25% found just once. Sequenced: glioma tissue, nonneoplastic brain tissue, or PBMCs (not recorded which). The receptor set was obtained from a human donor with low-grade glioma or glioblastoma, undergoing nonglioma brain surgery, or in good health (not recorded which).

This clonotype was seen only a few times. The V call is TRBV20-1, the J call TRBJ2-5; 8 bases map to TRBD2. Germline CDR1 is DFQATT and CDR2 is SNEGSKA (reference sequence). The CDR3 has 17 residues. The ends lost 5 bases at V and 3 bases at J; junction bases unmatched: 17. In DNA form, the CDR3 reads TGCAGTGCTCCGGGGGACTGGGTAGCGGGGAACAAAGAGACCCAGTACTTC. This gives the protein CSAPGDWVAGNKETQYF.

This clonotype turned up a few times. The V call is TRBV7-6, the J call TRBJ1-1; the D is unclear. CDR3 length: 16 residues. Trimming cost V 5 bases and J 2 bases, with 18 bases left between them. CDR1 is SGHVS, CDR2 FNYEAQ, per germline. The CDR3 protein is CASSTWSLGPNTEAFF. CDR3 coding DNA: TGTGCCAGCAGCACCTGGAGTCTAGGCCCAAACACTGAAGCTTTCTTT.

V and J are TRBV5-1 and TRBJ2-3; D is unclear. Germline V gene data show CDR1 as SGHRS and CDR2 as YFSETQ. Trimming pared 2 bases from V and 4 bases from J, leaving 8 bases between. This CDR3 spans 13 amino acids. The DNA of the CDR3 is TGCGCCAGCAGCTTCACCGAGCCAGATACGCAGTATTTT. Protein product: CASSFTEPDTQYF. The full variable domain, its missing parts supplied by reference TRBV5-1 and TRBJ2-3, is KAGVTQTPRYLIKTRGQQVTLSCSPISGHRSVSWYQQTPGQGLQFLFEYFSETQRNKGNFPGRFSGRQFSNSRSEMNVSTLELGDSALYLCASSFTEPDTQYFGPGTRLTVL.

The chain couples TRBV7-9 to TRBJ1-1, with a weak D call TRBD1 (5 bases). V was trimmed by 4 bases and J by 2 bases, leaving 8 bases between them. CDR3 length equals 13 residues. From germline, CDR1 is SEHNR and CDR2 FQNEAQ (reference sequence). The CDR3: CASSSTDNTEAFF. CDR3 nucleotides: TGTGCCAGCAGCTCGACAGACAACACTGAAGCTTTCTTT.

In its sample, this clonotype was seen many times. The V gene is TRBV28, the J gene TRBJ2-2, with D uncertain. CDR3 length: 12 amino acids. V was clipped by 10 bases and J by 0 bases, with 6 bases between them. CDR1 MDHEN and CDR2 SYDVKM come from the germline V gene. The CDR3: CAITANTGELFF. The CDR3 region has the DNA TGTGCCATAACAGCGAACACCGGGGAGCTGTTTTTT.

This clonotype showed up just a few times. The chain has TRBV18 and TRBJ1-1; TRBD1 matches at 7 bases. The trim removed 2 bases at V and 5 bases at J, leaving 8 bases unmatched. The length of the CDR3 is 15 residues. The germline CDR1 and CDR2 sequences are KGHSH and LQKENI. The CDR3 DNA reads TGTGCCAGCTCACCAGAAAGGGGGCCGGTTACTGAAGCTTTCTTT. Residues: CASSPERGPVTEAFF.

With regard to this clonotype: A much more abundant neighbour one base away suggests this may be a read error. V and J are TRBV4-1 and TRBJ2-3; the D is unclear. This CDR3 is built from 13 residues. V lost 2 bases and J 11 bases, leaving 14 bases between the germline ends. CDR1 is MGHRA and CDR2 is YSYEKL in the germline V gene. DNA for the CDR3: TGCGCCAGCAGCCAAAATGGCCAGCAGAAGCAGTATTTT. Translating it yields CASSQNGQQKQYF.

The chain carries TRBV4-2 and TRBJ1-2; no definite D call. The CDR3 totals 15 residues. Germline V gives CDR1 LGHNA, CDR2 YNFKEQ. V shed 0 bases and J shed 2 bases, with 10 bases lying between them. In nucleotides, the CDR3 is TGTGCCAGCAGCCAAGACGGCGCCGGGAACTATGGCTACACCTTC. This translates into CASSQDGAGNYGYTF.

The chain recombines TRBV20-1 with TRBJ2-3; 16 nucleotides align to TRBD2. CDR1 is DFQATT and CDR2 is SNEGSKA in the germline V gene (reference sequence). V was pared by 3 bases and J by 6 bases, with 12 bases of the junction left unmatched. The CDR3 has 18 residues. In DNA form, the CDR3 reads TGCAGTGCTAGGTCCTCGGGACTAGCGGGGGGGAGTTGGGATACGCAGTATTTT. Amino acids: CSARSSGLAGGSWDTQYF.

Of note for this clonotype: Being one base from a much bigger clone, this may be a read error. The CDR3 DNA is TGCAGTGCCGGGGCCGGGACAGTCAATGGCTACACCTTC. Its protein product is CSAGAGTVNGYTF. The chain employs TRBV20-1 and TRBJ1-2, with 7 bases fitting TRBD1. Looked up from germline, CDR1 is DFQATT and CDR2 is SNEGSKA (reference sequence). The V and J ends lost 6 bases and 6 bases, in that order; junction bases with no gene match: 10. The CDR3 sequence is 13 residues long.

This clonotype was found many times. This rearrangement joins TRBV20-1 to TRBJ2-5, with D possibly matching TRBD2 (5 bases). The CDR3 extends over 13 amino acids. V gave up 0 bases and J gave up 5 bases, with 10 bases separating them. Germline values: CDR1 DFQATT, CDR2 SNEGSKA (reference sequence). CDR3 region: CSARDTLVETQYF. CDR3 coding DNA: TGCAGTGCTAGAGATACACTAGTGGAGACCCAGTACTTC.

V usage is TRBV27 and J usage is TRBJ2-7; tentatively, D is TRBD1 (6 bases). CDR3 length equals 14 residues. With 6 bases removed from V and 0 bases from J, the gap between germline ends came to 12 bases. Germline loops: CDR1 MNHEY, CDR2 SMNVEV (reference sequence). CDR3 amino acids: CASRTQGISYEQYV. The DNA of the CDR3 is TGTGCCAGCAGGACTCAGGGGATCTCCTACGAGCAGTACGTC.

The rearrangement uses TRBV12-3 or TRBV12-4 and TRBJ1-6, with 9 bases lining up with TRBD1. The CDR3 has 14 amino acids. J lost 8 bases, V lost 6 bases, and 5 bases had no gene match. This CDR3 reads CASRGQGVDSPLHF. CDR3 bases: TGTGCCAGCAGGGGACAGGGAGTTGATTCACCCCTCCACTTT.

This clonotype was seen at least ten times. The CDR3 reads CASSQDVGVEQYV. In DNA, the CDR3 is TGCGCCAGCAGCCAAGATGTGGGTGTGGAGCAGTACGTC. This chain uses TRBV4-1 with TRBJ2-7; D is uncertain. Per the germline V gene, CDR1 is MGHRA and CDR2 is YSYEKL. Trimming stripped 0 bases from V and 7 bases from J, with 10 bases between. The CDR3 totals 13 residues.

The chain uses TRBV7-9 and TRBJ1-5; a weak D match, TRBD1 (5 bases). The CDR3 has 15 amino acids. In germline, CDR1 is SEHNR, CDR2 FQNEAQ (reference sequence). V was cut by 0 bases and J by 7 bases, with 13 bases left in between. The DNA of the CDR3 is TGTGCCAGCAGCTTAGCGCAGGGATTGGGACAGCCCCAGCATTTT. This sequence encodes CASSLAQGLGQPQHF.

Many counts were recorded for this clonotype. This chain uses TRBV7-9 with TRBJ1-1; D uncertain. The CDR3 extends over 14 amino acids. The V and J ends lost 4 bases and 0 bases respectively, with 9 bases between them. Per the germline V gene, CDR1 is SEHNR and CDR2 is FQNEAQ (reference sequence). For the CDR3, the DNA is TGTGCCAGCAGCTCGGCAGAAATGAACACTGAAGCTTTCTTT. Protein sequence: CASSSAEMNTEAFF.